Shown below are 30 T cell receptor beta chains from a single sample sequenced in a study of OX40 agonist ivuxolimab in advanced cancers. This table comes from immunoSEQ multiplex PCR, and its TCRdb copy is limited to in-frame clones, with some not included. The sample shows approximately 82,000 clones, approximately 95% of them seen only once. The sample in question was CD4+ or CD8+ T cells sorted from blood, obtained in a trial of the OX40 agonist ivuxolimab. The receptors were sampled from an adult with an advanced solid tumor such as melanoma, head and neck, liver or kidney cancer.

This sequence joins TRBV15 and TRBJ1-1, with D unresolved. This CDR3 comprises 15 residues. V was cut by 4 bases and J by 1 base, with 13 bases left in between. From germline, CDR1 is LNHNV and CDR2 YYDKDF (reference sequence). The CDR3 coding sequence is TGTGCCACCAGCACCGAAATTCTGGGGAACACTGAAGCTTTCTTT. Residues: CATSTEILGNTEAFF.

This chain uses TRBV19 with TRBJ1-1; possibly TRBD1 for D (6 bases). V shed 8 bases and J shed 1 base, with 11 bases lying between them. This CDR3 is built from 13 residues. Germline lookup yields CDR1 LNHDA and CDR2 SQIVND (reference sequence). The CDR3 loop reads CASPGAGNTEAFF. The CDR3 DNA follows: TGTGCCAGTCCAGGGGCAGGGAACACTGAAGCTTTCTTT.

As to this clone: Other DNA variants within this sample encode the same CDR3. The chain uses TRBV19 and TRBJ1-1, with no clear D. This CDR3 comprises 13 residues. Germline values: CDR1 LNHDA, CDR2 SQIVND (reference sequence). Trimming shortened V by 2 bases and J by 0 bases, and 4 bases separated the two germline ends. CDR3 residues: CASSISLNTEAFF. Here the CDR3 DNA reads TGTGCCAGTAGTATATCTCTGAACACTGAAGCTTTCTTT.

This clone has just one count. V usage is TRBV4-1 and J usage is TRBJ2-2; D is ambiguous. Germline-derived CDR1 and CDR2 are MGHRA and YSYEKL. Trimming took 3 bases from V and 3 from J, leaving 14 bases between them. This CDR3 is 16 amino acids long. CDR3 amino acids: CASSHIRTEHTGELFF. In nucleotides, the CDR3 is TGCGCCAGCAGCCATATCCGAACGGAGCACACCGGGGAGCTGTTTTTT.

This rearrangement joins TRBV4-1 to TRBJ2-1; 9 positions match TRBD2. CDR1 and CDR2 from the germline V gene are MGHRA and YSYEKL. V was clipped by 0 bases and J by 10 bases; unmatched bases: 7. CDR3 length: 15 residues. The CDR3 DNA reads as TGCGCCAGCAGCCAAGAATGGCGCGGGGGGGACGAGCAGTTCTTC. It translates to CASSQEWRGGDEQFF.

This chain connects TRBV6-5 to TRBJ2-1, with 7 bases fitting TRBD2. This CDR3 contains 12 residues. Trimming at V came to 3 bases and at J to 9 bases, leaving 2 bases not matched to a gene. Germline assignment: CDR1 MNHEY and CDR2 SVGAGI. The CDR3 here is CASSYRGGEQFF. The CDR3 bases are TGTGCCAGCAGTTATCGCGGGGGTGAGCAGTTCTTC.

V and J are TRBV9 and TRBJ2-7, with 10 bases lining up with TRBD1. CDR1 SGDLS and CDR2 YYNGEE come from the germline V gene. The CDR3 sequence is 17 residues long. J lost 5 bases, V lost 4 bases, and 15 bases had no gene match. CDR3 coding DNA: TGTGCCAGCAGCCCTCACCGCGCGGACAGGGGGGTAAACGAGCAGTACTTC. Its protein product is CASSPHRADRGVNEQYF.

The table lists this clone with a count of one. The genes are TRBV27 and TRBJ2-7, with a tentative D call TRBD1 (6 bases). The germline V and J ends were trimmed by 5 bases and 6 bases, with 17 bases remaining between them. The CDR3 has 14 amino acids. CDR1 and CDR2 from the germline V gene are MNHEY and SMNVEV (reference sequence). The CDR3 loop reads CASSPTGMGTEQYF. CDR3 in DNA: TGTGCCAGCAGTCCTACAGGGATGGGGACCGAGCAGTACTTC.

V usage is TRBV5-1 and J usage is TRBJ2-5; D is possibly TRBD2 (5 bases). Looked up from germline, CDR1 is SGHRS and CDR2 is YFSETQ. The CDR3 covers 15 residues. With 4 bases removed from V and 11 bases from J, the gap between germline ends came to 24 bases. The CDR3 nucleotides are TGCGCCAGCAGCCCAAGTCCGGACCCCGTTGGGGAGCAGTACTTC. Residues: CASSPSPDPVGEQYF.

The chain joins TRBV10-3 to TRBJ2-1, with D perhaps given as TRBD1 or TRBD2 (6 bases each). The ends were cut back, 3 bases at V and 6 bases at J, with 36 bases in the middle. There are 22 residues in the CDR3. The germline V gene has CDR1 ENHRY and CDR2 SYGVKD. DNA for the CDR3: TGTGCCATCAGTGAATGGGGTCAGGGGACGTTTGCAACCCCGGAGGGAGGCAATGAGCAGTTCTTC. This encodes CAISEWGQGTFATPEGGNEQFF.

The chain uses TRBV6-6 and TRBJ1-1, with D unclear. From germline, CDR1 is MNHNY and CDR2 SVGAGI (reference sequence). V lost 4 bases, J lost 7 bases, and 7 bases lay in between. The CDR3 has 11 residues. The CDR3 DNA reads TGTGCCAGCAGTTCGGGGAGTGAAGCTTTCTTT. Translated: CASSSGSEAFF.

This clone was counted a single time. V and J are TRBV7-9 and TRBJ2-7, with a tentative D call TRBD2 (5 bases). The V gene lost 3 bases and the J gene lost 2 bases, with 8 bases spanning the gap. The germline V gene encodes CDR1 SEHNR and CDR2 FQNEAQ (reference sequence). The CDR3 spans 13 residues. This chain's CDR3 is CASSFDGTYEQYF. The CDR3 DNA reads TGTGCCAGCAGCTTCGACGGGACCTACGAGCAGTACTTC.

The rearrangement links TRBV5-1 to TRBJ2-2; 8 nucleotides line up with TRBD1. The CDR3 covers 16 residues. The junction had 7 bases not matched to a gene; V was cut back by 2 bases and J by 4 bases. Per the germline V gene, CDR1 is SGHRS and CDR2 is YFSETQ. The CDR3 here is CASSFYRGSGTGELFF. The CDR3 DNA follows: TGCGCCAGCAGCTTCTACAGGGGGTCGGGCACCGGGGAGCTGTTTTTT.

V usage is TRBV7-8 and J usage is TRBJ2-2; D remains ambiguous. Looked up from germline, CDR1 is SGHVS and CDR2 is FQNEAQ. The CDR3 length is 11 residues. This CDR3 is CGSLNTGELFF. The CDR3 region has the DNA TGTGGCTCACTGAACACCGGGGAGCTGTTTTTT.

The J gene is TRBJ2-3, the V gene TRBV7-2; 9 nucleotides align to TRBD1. In germline, CDR1 is SGHTA, CDR2 FQGNSA. This CDR3 is 16 amino acids long. The V gene end was trimmed by 4 bases and the J gene end by 4 bases; junction bases not matched to a gene: 9. CDR3: CASSWGVGQGADTQYF. CDR3 nucleotide sequence: TGTGCCAGCAGCTGGGGGGTGGGACAGGGCGCAGATACGCAGTATTTT.

The chain couples TRBV20-1 to TRBJ2-7, with D unresolved. V was trimmed by 5 bases and J by 1 base, leaving 6 bases between them. The CDR3 is 11 residues long. Germline lookup yields CDR1 DFQATT and CDR2 SNEGSKA (reference sequence). The CDR3 nucleotides are TGCAGTGCTGGGATATCCTACGAGCAGTACTTC. Its protein is CSAGISYEQYF.

The V and J genes are TRBV27 and TRBJ1-2; no clear D. This CDR3 comprises 13 residues. CDR1 is MNHEY, CDR2 SMNVEV, per germline (reference sequence). Deletions cut 4 bases from V and 1 base from J, with 7 bases between. CDR3 DNA: TGTGCCAGCAGTTGGGCGTTTAACTATGGCTACACCTTC. Its protein is CASSWAFNYGYTF.

The chain combines TRBV15 with TRBJ1-1; no firm D call. Germline assignment: CDR1 LNHNV and CDR2 YYDKDF (reference sequence). Trimming removed 0 bases from V and 4 bases from J, with 15 bases in between. This CDR3 is built from 16 residues. The CDR3 region is CATSREFGEGGTEAFF. DNA for the CDR3: TGTGCCACCAGCAGAGAGTTTGGTGAGGGAGGCACTGAAGCTTTCTTT.

The gene calls are TRBV27 and TRBJ2-3; 9 bases align to TRBD2. This CDR3 is 14 amino acids long. CDR1 and CDR2 (germline): MNHEY, SMNVEV (reference sequence). V shed 4 bases, J shed 3 bases, and the junction held 2 bases outside the gene matches. In nucleotides, the CDR3 is TGTGCCAGCAGTTCGGGACTAGCTACAGATACGCAGTATTTT. As protein: CASSSGLATDTQYF.

The genes are TRBV14 and TRBJ2-1; TRBD2 agrees at 9 bases. J was trimmed by 5 bases and V by 0 bases; bases with no gene match: 8. The CDR3 runs 17 residues. Germline CDR1 and CDR2: SGHDN and FVKESK. The CDR3 reads CASSQDLAGGPDNEQFF. In DNA, the CDR3 is TGTGCCAGCAGCCAAGATCTTGCGGGAGGGCCTGACAATGAGCAGTTCTTC.

V is TRBV30 and J is TRBJ2-3; 7 bases line up with TRBD2. This CDR3 comprises 14 residues. CDR1 is GTSNPN and CDR2 is SVGIG in the germline V gene (reference sequence). J lost 1 base, V lost 1 base, and 2 bases had no gene match. The DNA of the CDR3 is TGTGCCTGGAGTGGTGGGAGGGGCACAGATACGCAGTATTTT. Amino acid sequence: CAWSGGRGTDTQYF.

This chain joins TRBV7-9 and TRBJ1-1, with 7 bases aligning to TRBD1. From germline, CDR1 is SEHNR and CDR2 FQNEAQ (reference sequence). J lost 5 bases, V lost 5 bases, and 11 bases had no gene match. This CDR3 region has 15 residues. As DNA, the CDR3 is TGTGCCAGCAGCCCAGCACAGGGGAGGGGTACTGAAGCTTTCTTT. Translation gives CASSPAQGRGTEAFF.

The chain combines TRBV2 with TRBJ2-1, with 8 bases identical to TRBD2. This CDR3 is built from 14 residues. Germline values: CDR1 SNHLY, CDR2 FYNNEI. The J segment lost 6 bases and the V segment lost 2 bases, leaving 3 bases of the junction unmatched. CDR3 protein: CASSEPGGGNEQFF. The CDR3 DNA sequence: TGTGCCAGCAGTGAACCGGGAGGGGGCAATGAGCAGTTCTTC.

The V call is TRBV9, the J call TRBJ2-3; 10 nucleotides match TRBD2. V dropped 3 bases and J dropped 6; count of bases not matched to a gene: 7. Germline V gene sequence: CDR1 SGDLS, CDR2 YYNGEE. This CDR3 contains 15 residues. The CDR3 sequence is CASSASGGAGDTQYF. The CDR3 bases are TGTGCCAGCAGCGCGAGCGGGGGGGCCGGGGATACGCAGTATTTT. Full variable domain (missing parts from reference TRBV9 and TRBJ2-3): DSGVTQTPKHLITATGQRVTLRCSPRSGDLSVYWYQQSLDQGLQFLIQYYNGEERAKGNILERFSAQQFPDLHSELNLSSLELGDSALYFCASSASGGAGDTQYFGPGTRLTVL.

This clone was counted a single time. The chain's CDR3 is CASSRTGSGELFF. The CDR3 nucleotides read TGTGCCAGCAGCCGGACAGGGTCCGGGGAGCTGTTTTTT. The chain carries TRBV7-9 and TRBJ2-2; 8 nucleotides line up with TRBD1. This CDR3 region has 13 residues. Germline lookup yields CDR1 SEHNR and CDR2 FQNEAQ (reference sequence). V gave up 5 bases and J gave up 6 bases; unmatched junction bases: 2. Using reference TRBV7-9 and TRBJ2-2 for the parts outside the CDR3, the full variable domain is DTGVSQNPRHKITKRGQNVTFRCDPISEHNRLYWYRQTLGQGPEFLTYFQNEAQLEKSRLLSDRFSAERPKGSFSTLEIQRTEQGDSAMYLCASSRTGSGELFFGEGSRLTVL.

The sample holds one count of this clone. The rearrangement joins TRBV13 to TRBJ2-7; TRBD2 matches 10 bases. The CDR3 sequence is 16 residues long. Germline CDR1 reads PRHDT; CDR2 reads FYEKMQ (reference sequence). V lost 2 bases, J lost 6 bases, and 10 bases stayed unmatched. The CDR3 nucleotides are TGTGCCAGCAGCTTATTCTGGCTAGCGGGAGATACCGAGCAGTACTTC. Translating it yields CASSLFWLAGDTEQYF. Filled out from reference TRBV13 and TRBJ2-7, the complete variable domain reads AAGVIQSPRHLIKEKRETATLKCYPIPRHDTVYWYQQGPGQDPQFLISFYEKMQSDKGSIPDRFSAQQFSDYHSELNMSSLELGDSALYFCASSLFWLAGDTEQYFGPGTRLTVT.

V is TRBV19 and J is TRBJ2-5; 14 bases line up with TRBD2. V dropped 5 bases and J dropped 5; count of bases not matched to a gene: 16. Germline V lookup: CDR1 LNHDA, CDR2 SQIVND (reference sequence). The CDR3 runs to 19 residues. The chain's CDR3 is CASSWGLAGEATIQETQYF. The CDR3 DNA reads as TGTGCCAGTAGTTGGGGACTAGCGGGAGAGGCAACGATCCAGGAGACCCAGTACTTC.

This clone was counted a single time. The chain joins TRBV9 to TRBJ2-7; TRBD2 might be the D (7 bases). CDR1 and CDR2 (germline): SGDLS, YYNGEE. V was shortened by 0 bases and J by 2 bases, with 12 bases between the two germline ends. CDR3 length: 15 residues. CDR3 DNA sequence: TGTGCCAGCAGCGTAGGGGGGGGACACACCTACGAGCAGTACTTC. Amino acids: CASSVGGGHTYEQYF.

This chain joins TRBV15 and TRBJ1-1; no clear D. CDR1 and CDR2 (germline): LNHNV, YYDKDF (reference sequence). The ends were cut back, 5 bases at V and 1 base at J, with 11 bases in the middle. The CDR3 covers 14 residues. The CDR3 coding sequence is TGTGCCACCAGCGGAGGGTTGGGGAACACTGAAGCTTTCTTT. It encodes CATSGGLGNTEAFF.

J is TRBJ2-1 and V is TRBV9; D may correspond to TRBD1 or TRBD2 (5 bases each). CDR1 SGDLS and CDR2 YYNGEE come from the germline V gene. V dropped 10 bases and J dropped 8 bases, with 16 bases sitting between them. The CDR3 sequence is 12 residues long. CDR3 in amino acids: CASRDPNDEQFF. Here the CDR3 DNA reads TGTGCCTCCCGGGACCCGAACGATGAGCAGTTCTTC.